The T cell receptor beta chain described here comes from a study of low-dose radiotherapy and immunotherapy resistance in tumors (dated by TCRdb to between 2020 and 2023). For the wider study: Cohort 1 received 0.5 Gy per fraction every 2 weeks, with a prescribed total PTV dose of 6.5 Gy. In Cohort 2, 1 Gy per fraction was delivered every two weeks, for a total of 13 Gy over 26 weeks. Nivolumab was administered intravenously as a 240 mg flat dose every two weeks, and ipilimumab was administered intravenously at 1 mg/kg every six weeks. Intravenous cyclophosphamide at 200 mg/m2 was administered every two weeks, one day ahead of each radiation and immunotherapy administration. Aspirin 300 mg was taken orally once daily by patients for four cycles, starting on cycle 1 day 1. Randomization of trial participants into treatment groups was not performed. The translational analysis covered eight patients: three from the first dose cohort and the first five from the second dose cohort.

The intended sense of this specimen's time point label: before trial treatment. The donors came from RACIN, which was a single-arm phase I dose-escalation trial that paired nivolumab and ipilimumab with aspirin, low-dose cyclophosphamide and low-dose radiotherapy. Patients were eligible if they had advanced solid tumors that were TIL-negative. Reads for this sample came from an Illumina HiSeq 2500. To make first-strand cDNA, Superscript III was used along with a set of TRAV- and TRBV-specific primers so that both the TCRalpha and TCRbeta chains were covered. An approximately 19-cycle PCR with Phusion amplified the TCRs, pairing a constant-region primer with the adapter that was attached to the V primers. The isolated mRNA was amplified using the MessageAmp II aRNA Amplification Kit, with in vitro transcription performed for about 15 hours at 37 degrees C. mRNA for TCR sequencing was isolated with the Dynabeads mRNA DIRECT Purification Kit. Indexed Illumina adapters were added in a second Phusion PCR of 25 cycles, after which AMPure XP beads were used to purify the products. As for the authors' bioinformatics: Custom Perl scripts were used to pool TCR sequences that encoded the same protein, to remove out-of-frame sequences, and to calculate the abundance of each clonotype. Any TCR sequence supported by only a single read was excluded from analysis. The metrics used to describe the repertoires included Shannon entropy, Gini index, clonality, richness, and the frequency of TCRs shared between repertoires. The public reads were run again by TCRdb, first through fastp at Q25 and then through MiXCR, and only productive beta chains were kept. Rows with a matching CDR3 protein are joined into one entry that keeps the most common DNA and genes. These V and J calls are TCRdb output, not the study's own analysis. The sample table lists tens of thousands of distinct CDR3 sequences, about 26% of them with a count of one. Together, the top ten hold 6% to 7% of the sample.

Details on this clonotype: This receptor's antigen is unknown. This likely reflects a read error, since a far larger clone is one base away.

The sample was PBMCs, taken before treatment. The source is a male donor with rectosigmoid adenocarcinoma.

For the CDR3, the sequence is CASSAGGSYFEQFF. The nucleotide sequence reads TGTGCCAGCAGTGCGGGGGGATCCTACTTCGAGCAGTTCTTC. The rearranged segments are TRBV6-6 and TRBJ2-1, with 8 bases matching TRBD2. V loses 5 bases at its end and J loses 10 bases; junction bases beyond the gene matches: 10. CDR3 length: 14 amino acids, cysteine to phenylalanine. CDR3 DNA only is kept here, 42 bases in frame from base 1. Reading the germline V gene (reference sequence) gives CDR1 MNHNY and CDR2 SVGAGI.